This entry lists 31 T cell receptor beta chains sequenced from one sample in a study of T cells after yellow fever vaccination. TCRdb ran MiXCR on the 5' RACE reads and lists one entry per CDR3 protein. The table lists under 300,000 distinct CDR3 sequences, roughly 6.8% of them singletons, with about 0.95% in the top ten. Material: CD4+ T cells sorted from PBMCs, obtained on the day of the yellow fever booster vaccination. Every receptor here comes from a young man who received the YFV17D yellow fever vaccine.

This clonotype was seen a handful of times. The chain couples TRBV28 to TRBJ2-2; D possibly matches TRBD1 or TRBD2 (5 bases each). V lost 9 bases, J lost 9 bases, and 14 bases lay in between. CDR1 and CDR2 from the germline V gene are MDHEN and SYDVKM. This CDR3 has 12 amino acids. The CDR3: CARQERVRELFF. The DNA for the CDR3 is TGTGCCAGACAGGAGAGGGTCCGGGAGCTGTTTTTT.

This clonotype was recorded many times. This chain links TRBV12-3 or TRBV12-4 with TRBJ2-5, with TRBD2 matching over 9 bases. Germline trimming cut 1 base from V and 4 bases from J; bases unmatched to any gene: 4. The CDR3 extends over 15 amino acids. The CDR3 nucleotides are TGTGCCAGCAGTTTAGGGGCGGGAGGGGGAGAGACCCAGTACTTC. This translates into CASSLGAGGGETQYF.

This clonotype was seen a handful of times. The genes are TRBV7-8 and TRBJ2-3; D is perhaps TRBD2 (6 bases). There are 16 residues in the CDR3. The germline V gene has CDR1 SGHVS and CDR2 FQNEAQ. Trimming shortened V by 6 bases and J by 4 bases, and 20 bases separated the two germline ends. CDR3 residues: CASSLGGASSPDTQYF. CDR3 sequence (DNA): TGTGCCAGCAGTTTGGGGGGAGCCTCTAGCCCAGATACGCAGTATTTT.

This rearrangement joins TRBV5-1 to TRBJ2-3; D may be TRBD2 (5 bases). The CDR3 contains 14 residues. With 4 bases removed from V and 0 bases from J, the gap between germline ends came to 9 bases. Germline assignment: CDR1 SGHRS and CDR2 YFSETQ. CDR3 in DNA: TGCGCCAGCAGCGATAGGACTAGCACAGATACGCAGTATTTT. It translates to CASSDRTSTDTQYF.

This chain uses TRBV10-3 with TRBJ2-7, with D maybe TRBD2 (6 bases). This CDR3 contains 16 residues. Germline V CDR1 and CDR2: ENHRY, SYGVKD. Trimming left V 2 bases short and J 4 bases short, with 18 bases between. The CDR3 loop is CAISETRGEISYEQYF. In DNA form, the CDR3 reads TGTGCCATCAGTGAGACACGCGGGGAGATTAGTTACGAGCAGTACTTC.

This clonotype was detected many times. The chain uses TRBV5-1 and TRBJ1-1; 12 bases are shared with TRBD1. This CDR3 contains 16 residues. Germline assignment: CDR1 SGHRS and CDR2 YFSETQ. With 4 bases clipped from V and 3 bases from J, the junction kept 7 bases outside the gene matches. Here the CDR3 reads CASSRPGQGAYTEAFF. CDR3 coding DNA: TGCGCCAGCAGCCGCCCGGGACAGGGGGCTTACACTGAAGCTTTCTTT.

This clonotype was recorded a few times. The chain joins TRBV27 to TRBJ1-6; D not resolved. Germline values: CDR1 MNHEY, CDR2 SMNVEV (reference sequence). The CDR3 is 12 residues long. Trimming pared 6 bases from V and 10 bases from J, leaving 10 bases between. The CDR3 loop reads CASRAVQSPLHF. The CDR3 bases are TGTGCCAGCAGGGCAGTCCAATCACCCCTCCACTTT.

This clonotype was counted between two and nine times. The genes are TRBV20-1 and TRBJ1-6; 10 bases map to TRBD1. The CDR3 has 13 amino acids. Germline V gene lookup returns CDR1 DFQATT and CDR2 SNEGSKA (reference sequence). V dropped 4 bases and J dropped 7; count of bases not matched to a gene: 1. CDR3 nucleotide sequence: TGCAGTGCTACGGGACAGGGGAATTCACCCCTCCACTTT. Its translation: CSATGQGNSPLHF.

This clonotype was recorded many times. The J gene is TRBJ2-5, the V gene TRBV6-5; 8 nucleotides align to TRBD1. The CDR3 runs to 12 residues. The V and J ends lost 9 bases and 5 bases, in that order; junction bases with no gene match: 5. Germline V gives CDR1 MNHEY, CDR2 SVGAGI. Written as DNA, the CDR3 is TGTGCCAGTTCGGACAGGGCTGAGACCCAGTACTTC. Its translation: CASSDRAETQYF.

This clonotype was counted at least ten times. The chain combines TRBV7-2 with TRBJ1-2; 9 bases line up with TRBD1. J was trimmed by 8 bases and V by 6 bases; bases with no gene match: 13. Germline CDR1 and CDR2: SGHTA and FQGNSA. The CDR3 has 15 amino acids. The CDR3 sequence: CASSHRWDREIGYTF. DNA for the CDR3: TGTGCCAGCAGTCATAGGTGGGACAGGGAAATCGGCTACACCTTC.

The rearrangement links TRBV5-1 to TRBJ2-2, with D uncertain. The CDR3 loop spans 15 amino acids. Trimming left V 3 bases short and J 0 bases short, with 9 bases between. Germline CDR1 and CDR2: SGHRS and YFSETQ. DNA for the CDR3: TGCGCCAGCAGCTCAGCAAATCCGAACACCGGGGAGCTGTTTTTT. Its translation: CASSSANPNTGELFF.

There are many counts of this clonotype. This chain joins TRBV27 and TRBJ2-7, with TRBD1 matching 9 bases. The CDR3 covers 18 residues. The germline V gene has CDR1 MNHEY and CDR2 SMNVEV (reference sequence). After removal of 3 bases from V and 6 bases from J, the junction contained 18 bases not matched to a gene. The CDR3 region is CASSFVRSGTGRAGEQYF. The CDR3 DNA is TGTGCCAGCAGTTTCGTCCGATCCGGGACAGGGAGAGCGGGCGAGCAGTACTTC.

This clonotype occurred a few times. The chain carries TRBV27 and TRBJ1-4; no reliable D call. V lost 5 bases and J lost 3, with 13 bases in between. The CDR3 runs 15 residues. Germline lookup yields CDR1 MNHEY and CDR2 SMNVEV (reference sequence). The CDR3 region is CASSQTRRANEKLFF. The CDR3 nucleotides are TGTGCCAGCAGTCAGACCCGGCGGGCTAATGAAAAACTGTTTTTT.

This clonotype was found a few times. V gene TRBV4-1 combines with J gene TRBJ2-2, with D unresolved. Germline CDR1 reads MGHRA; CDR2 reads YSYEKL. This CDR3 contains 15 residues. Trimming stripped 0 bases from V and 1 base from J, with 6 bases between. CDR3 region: CASSQEKQNTGELFF. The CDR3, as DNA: TGCGCCAGCAGCCAAGAGAAGCAGAACACCGGGGAGCTGTTTTTT.

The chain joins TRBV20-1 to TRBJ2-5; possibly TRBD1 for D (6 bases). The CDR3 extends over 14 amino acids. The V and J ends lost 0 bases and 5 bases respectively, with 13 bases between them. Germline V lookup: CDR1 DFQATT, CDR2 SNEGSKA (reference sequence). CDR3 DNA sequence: TGCAGTGCTAGAGAATATCAGGGGCGGGAGACCCAGTACTTC. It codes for CSAREYQGRETQYF.

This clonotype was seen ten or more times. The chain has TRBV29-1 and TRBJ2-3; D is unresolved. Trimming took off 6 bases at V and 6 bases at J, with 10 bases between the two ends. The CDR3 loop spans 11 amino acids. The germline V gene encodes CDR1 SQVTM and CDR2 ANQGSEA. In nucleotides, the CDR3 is TGCAGCGTCGATAGTGGGGATACGCAGTATTTT. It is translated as CSVDSGDTQYF.

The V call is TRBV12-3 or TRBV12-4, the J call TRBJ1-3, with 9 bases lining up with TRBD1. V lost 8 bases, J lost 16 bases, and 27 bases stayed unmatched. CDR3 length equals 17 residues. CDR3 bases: TGTGCCAGCCTACAGACGAGGGGGACAGGGCTCAATCTGAAACCCTATTTT. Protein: CASLQTRGTGLNLKPYF.

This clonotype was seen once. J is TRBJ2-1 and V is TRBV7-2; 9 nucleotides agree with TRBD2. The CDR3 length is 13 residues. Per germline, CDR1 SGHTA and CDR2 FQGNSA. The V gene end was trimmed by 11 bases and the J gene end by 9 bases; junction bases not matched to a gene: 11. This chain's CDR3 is CARRVAGEGEQFF. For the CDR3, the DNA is TGTGCCCGGCGGGTAGCGGGAGAGGGTGAGCAGTTCTTC.

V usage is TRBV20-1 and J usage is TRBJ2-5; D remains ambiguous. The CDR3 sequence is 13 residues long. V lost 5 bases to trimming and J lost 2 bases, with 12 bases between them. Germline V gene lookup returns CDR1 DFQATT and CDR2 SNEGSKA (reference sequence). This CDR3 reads CSALPEVQETQYF. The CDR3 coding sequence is TGCAGTGCTCTCCCTGAGGTGCAAGAGACCCAGTACTTC.

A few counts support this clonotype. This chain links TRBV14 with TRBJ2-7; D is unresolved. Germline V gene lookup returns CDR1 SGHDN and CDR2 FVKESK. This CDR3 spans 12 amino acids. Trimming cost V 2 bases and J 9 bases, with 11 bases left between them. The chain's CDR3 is CASSQLPSVQYF. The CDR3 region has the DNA TGTGCCAGCAGCCAACTCCCCTCGGTGCAGTACTTC.

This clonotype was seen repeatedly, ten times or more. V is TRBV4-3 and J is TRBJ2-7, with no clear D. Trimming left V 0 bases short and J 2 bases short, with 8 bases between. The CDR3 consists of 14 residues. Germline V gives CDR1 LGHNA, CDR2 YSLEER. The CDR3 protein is CASSQELQTYEQYF. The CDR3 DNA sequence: TGCGCCAGCAGCCAAGAGCTCCAGACCTACGAGCAGTACTTC.

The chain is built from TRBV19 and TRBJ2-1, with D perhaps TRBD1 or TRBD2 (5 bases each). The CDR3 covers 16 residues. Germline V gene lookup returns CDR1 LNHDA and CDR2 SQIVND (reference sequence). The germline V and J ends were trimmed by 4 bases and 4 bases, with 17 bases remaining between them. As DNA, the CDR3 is TGTGCCAGTAGTAGTCCACCGGGGCAAACGTACAATGAGCAGTTCTTC. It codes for CASSSPPGQTYNEQFF.

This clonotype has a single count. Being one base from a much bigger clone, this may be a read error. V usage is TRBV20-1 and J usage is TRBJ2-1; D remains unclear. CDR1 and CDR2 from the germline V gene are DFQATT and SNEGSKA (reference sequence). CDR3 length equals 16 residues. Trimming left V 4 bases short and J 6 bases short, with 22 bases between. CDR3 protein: CSATDVGTFAFNEQFF. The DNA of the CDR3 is TGCAGTGCTACCGACGTAGGAACCTTCGCTTTCAATGAGCAGTTCTTC.

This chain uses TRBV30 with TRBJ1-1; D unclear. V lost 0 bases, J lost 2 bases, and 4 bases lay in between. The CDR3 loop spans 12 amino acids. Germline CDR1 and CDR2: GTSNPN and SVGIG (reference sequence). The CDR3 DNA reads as TGTGCCTGGAGTGTAACTAACACTGAAGCTTTCTTT. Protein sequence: CAWSVTNTEAFF.

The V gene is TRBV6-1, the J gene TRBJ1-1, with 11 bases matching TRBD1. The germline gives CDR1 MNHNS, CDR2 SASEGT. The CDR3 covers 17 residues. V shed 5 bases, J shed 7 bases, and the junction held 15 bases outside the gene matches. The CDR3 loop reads CASSPIGTGGDSREAFF. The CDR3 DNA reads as TGTGCCAGCAGTCCCATAGGGACAGGGGGGGATAGTCGTGAAGCTTTCTTT.

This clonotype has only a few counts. The CDR3 nucleotides are TGTGCCAGCAGTGGGGCAGGAGTATACCATGAGCAGTTCTTC. Amino acid sequence: CASSGAGVYHEQFF. The chain carries TRBV6-2 or TRBV6-3 and TRBJ2-1; maybe TRBD1 (5 bases). Deletions cut 5 bases from V and 8 bases from J, with 16 bases between. This CDR3 is built from 14 residues. Germline V gene lookup returns CDR1 MNHEY and CDR2 SVGEGT.

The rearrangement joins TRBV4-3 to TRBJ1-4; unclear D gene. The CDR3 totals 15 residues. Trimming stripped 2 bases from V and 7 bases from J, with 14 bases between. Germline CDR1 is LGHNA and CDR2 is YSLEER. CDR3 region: CASSQSSGRSEKLFF. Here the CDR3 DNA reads TGCGCCAGCAGCCAATCGTCCGGGAGGAGTGAAAAACTGTTTTTT.

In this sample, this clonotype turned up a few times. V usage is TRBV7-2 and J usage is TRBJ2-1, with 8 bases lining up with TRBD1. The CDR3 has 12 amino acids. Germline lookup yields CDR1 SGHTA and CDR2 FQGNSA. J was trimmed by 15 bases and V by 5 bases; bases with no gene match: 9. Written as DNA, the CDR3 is TGTGCCAGCAGCCTTAGACAGGGGAAGTCGTTCTTC. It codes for CASSLRQGKSFF.

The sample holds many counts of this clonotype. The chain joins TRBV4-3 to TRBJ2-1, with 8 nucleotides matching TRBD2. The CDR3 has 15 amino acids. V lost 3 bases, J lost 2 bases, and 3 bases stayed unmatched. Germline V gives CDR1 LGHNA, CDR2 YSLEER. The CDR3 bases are TGCGCCAGCAGCCATTTAGCGGGAACCTACAATGAGCAGTTCTTC. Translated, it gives CASSHLAGTYNEQFF.

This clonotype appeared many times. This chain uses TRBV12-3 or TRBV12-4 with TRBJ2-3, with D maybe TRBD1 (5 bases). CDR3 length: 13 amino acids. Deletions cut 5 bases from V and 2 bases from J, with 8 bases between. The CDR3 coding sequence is TGTGCCAGCAGTAGACAGCTCACAGATACGCAGTATTTT. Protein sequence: CASSRQLTDTQYF.

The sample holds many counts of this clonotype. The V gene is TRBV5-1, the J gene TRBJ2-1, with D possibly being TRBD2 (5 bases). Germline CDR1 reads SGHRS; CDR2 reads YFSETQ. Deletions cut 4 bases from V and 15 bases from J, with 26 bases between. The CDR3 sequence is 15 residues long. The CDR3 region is CASSLSLGSANTRFF. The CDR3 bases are TGCGCCAGCAGCCTCTCACTAGGTTCAGCCAACACCCGGTTCTTC.